This T cell receptor beta chain is drawn from a study of blood T cell repertoires in COVID-19. Overall study: Samples of COVID-19 (acute and convalescent) were obtained from the United States, Italy and Spain.

Data came from immunoSEQ multiplex PCR; TCRdb stores just in-frame clones and leaves some out. The table records fewer than 200,000 clones, about 89% of them present only once. Trimming removed 1 base from V and 4 bases from J, with 8 bases in between. This CDR3 has 14 amino acids. CDR1 is SGHTA and CDR2 is FQGNSA in the germline V gene. Sequencing was done on a sample of peripheral blood. The receptor was isolated from a man in his forties with active or convalescent COVID-19. This sequence joins TRBV7-2 and TRBJ1-3; D perhaps matches TRBD1 (6 bases). This CDR3 reads CASSLVQGGNTIYF. Here the CDR3 DNA reads TGTGCCAGCAGCTTAGTACAGGGCGGAAACACCATATATTTT.